These T cell receptor beta chains were read from a single sample in a study of T cell changes during pregnancy in multiple sclerosis. The method was immunoSEQ multiplex PCR; TCRdb's version includes in-frame clones alone and lacks a portion of them. The data contain around 95,000 clones, 94% of them seen just once; the ten biggest clones take up less than 2%. The sequenced sample was peripheral blood, obtained after pregnancy. The receptors come from a female donor in good health, enrolled as a control in a pregnancy study. Both conserved end residues are part of each CDR3. D genes are given only for firm matches. Clone sizes are given selectively: once, few, many, or a class where the clone is expanded.

J | V | size | D | DNA | CDR3
TRBJ2-7 | TRBV28 | - | TRBD2 | TGTGCCAGCAGACCGACTAGCGGGACCCCGAGGAGCTCCTACGAGCAGTACTTC | CASRPTSGTPRSSYEQYF
TRBJ2-1 | TRBV28 | - | - | TGTGCCAGCAGTTTAACTAGCCGCGATGAGCAGTTCTTC | CASSLTSRDEQFF
TRBJ2-7 | TRBV11-3 | - | - | TGTGCCAGCAGCCCCGGACAAGGCTCTACCTACGAGCAGTACTTC | CASSPGQGSTYEQYF
TRBJ1-2 | TRBV7-8 | - | TRBD1 | TGTGCCAGCAGCCCCCAAGGGACAGCTACTAACTATGGCTACACCTTC | CASSPQGTATNYGYTF
TRBJ2-7 | TRBV28 | - | TRBD1 | TGTGCCAGCAGTCCCTATGGGACAGCCTACGAGCAGTACTTC | CASSPYGTAYEQYF
TRBJ2-5 | TRBV15 | - | TRBD2 | TGTGCCACCAGCAGAGGTAGTAGCGGGAGGTCGGAGACCCAGTACTTC | CATSRGSSGRSETQYF
TRBJ2-7 | TRBV9 | - | TRBD2 | TGTGCCAGCAGCGTAGCGAGGAGCGGGAGGGCCCACGAGCAGTACTTC | CASSVARSGRAHEQYF
TRBJ2-3 | TRBV28 | once | TRBD2 | TGTGCCAGCAGTTTATCTCGGACTAGCGGGCTCACAGATACGCAGTATTTT | CASSLSRTSGLTDTQYF
TRBJ2-3 | TRBV5-1 | - | TRBD1 | TGCGCCAGCAGCTTGGCGGACAGGGCTATAACAGATACGCAGTATTTT | CASSLADRAITDTQYF
TRBJ1-4 | TRBV27 | - | - | TGTGCCAGCAGTTTTAGGGGCAGGAGCGACTTCGGTGAAAAACTGTTTTTT | CASSFRGRSDFGEKLFF
TRBJ1-3 | TRBV28 | - | - | TGTGCCAGCGTAGCCCTTGGCTCTGGAAACACCATATATTTT | CASVALGSGNTIYF
TRBJ1-1 | TRBV5-6 | - | TRBD1 | TGTGCCAGCAGCACACAGGGGGAGGCTTTCTTT | CASSTQGEAFF
TRBJ1-3 | TRBV28 | - | - | TGTGCCAGCACGTCTTTCCCCAGGGTAATAGCGGACACCATATATTTT | CASTSFPRVIADTIYF
TRBJ1-2 | TRBV28 | - | TRBD1 | TGTGCCAGCACCCTAGGGGGGACAGGGTCCCGGCAGGGCTATGGCTACACCTTC | CASTLGGTGSRQGYGYTF
TRBJ2-7 | TRBV7-2 | - | - | TGTGCCAGCAGCCTGCGGGTAGACCCCTACGAGCAGTACTTC | CASSLRVDPYEQYF
TRBJ1-1 | TRBV6-5 | - | - | TGTGCCAGCAGTTATGACTTTAACACTGAAGCTTTCTTT | CASSYDFNTEAFF
TRBJ2-3 | TRBV7-8 | - | - | TGTGCCAGCAGCTTAGATTTATTGGCTGAGGGCACAGATACGCAGTATTTT | CASSLDLLAEGTDTQYF
TRBJ1-5 | TRBV4-1 | - | TRBD1 | TGCGCCAGCAGCCACAGGGGGCTTAGCAATCAGCCCCAGCATTTT | CASSHRGLSNQPQHF
TRBJ1-2 | TRBV11-3 | - | TRBD1 | TGTGCCAGCAGCTTTTCAGGGGGTGCTGGCTACACCTTC | CASSFSGGAGYTF
TRBJ2-1 | TRBV25-1 | - | - | TGTGCCAGCAGTCTGGGGGCGCGTGAGCAGTTCTTC | CASSLGAREQFF
TRBJ2-2 | TRBV7-7 | - | - | TGTGCTAGCAGCTCGTCTCGCACCGGGGAGCTGTTTTTT | CASSSSRTGELFF
TRBJ2-1 | TRBV2 | - | TRBD2 | TGTGCCAGCAGAGAATCTAGCGGCAGCTACAATGAGCAGTTCTTC | CASRESSGSYNEQFF
TRBJ1-1 | TRBV28 | - | - | TGTGCCAGCAGTTTCTGGACGGAGGGGACTGAAGCTTTCTTT | CASSFWTEGTEAFF
TRBJ2-2 | TRBV6-5 | - | TRBD1 | TGTGCCAGCCGGGGCAGGGGGCACACCGGGGAGCTGTTTTTT | CASRGRGHTGELFF
TRBJ2-7 | TRBV5-4 | once | - | TGTGCCAGCGGGGACTTGCCCCGGAGCGAGCAGTACTTC | CASGDLPRSEQYF
TRBJ1-4 | TRBV6-6 | - | - | TGTGCCAGCAGTTATAGAGGGCACGAAAAACTGTTTTTT | CASSYRGHEKLFF
TRBJ2-1 | TRBV7-2 | - | - | TGTGCCAGCGGCCTAGCCGGAGGAGCCTACAATGAGCAGTTCTTC | CASGLAGGAYNEQFF
TRBJ2-3 | TRBV4-1 | - | - | TGCGCCAGCAGCCCCCGGGGGGCCGAATCAAGTACGCAGTATTTT | CASSPRGAESSTQYF
TRBJ1-1 | TRBV28 | - | - | TGTGCCAGCAGTTATCTAACCACTGAAGCTTTCTTT | CASSYLTTEAFF
TRBJ2-7 | TRBV11-3 | - | - | TGTGCCAGCAGCCCCTGGACAGACTACGAGCAGTACTTC | CASSPWTDYEQYF
TRBJ2-2 | TRBV4-2 | once | - | TGTGCCAGCAGCCAAGACCCGGGGTTAGAGGGAACCGGGGAGCTGTTTTTT | CASSQDPGLEGTGELFF
TRBJ2-7 | TRBV28 | once | - | TGTGCCAGCAGTTTTATGGGGGGCTCCTACGAGCAGTACTTC | CASSFMGGSYEQYF
TRBJ2-3 | TRBV15 | once | TRBD2 | TGTGCCACCAGCCGGCGGGAGGGCACAGATACGCAGTATTTT | CATSRREGTDTQYF
TRBJ2-7 | TRBV5-1 | - | TRBD2 | TGCGCCAGCAGCCCCGAGACTAGCGGTCTTTACGAGCAGTACTTC | CASSPETSGLYEQYF
TRBJ2-7 | TRBV6-1 | - | TRBD2 | TGTGCCAGCAGTGAAGCTCTACCCACCTGGGGACTAGCGGGATCCTACTCCTACGAGCAGTACTTC | CASSEALPTWGLAGSYSYEQYF
TRBJ2-3 | TRBV5-1 | - | - | TGCGCCAGCAGCTTGAACTACGGCTTTACAGATACGCAGTATTTT | CASSLNYGFTDTQYF
TRBJ2-1 | TRBV19 | - | - | TGTGCCAGTAGTCTCACCGCGGTGCCCTACAATGAGCAGTTCTTC | CASSLTAVPYNEQFF
TRBJ2-7 | TRBV27 | - | TRBD1 | TGTGCCAGCAGTTACGGACAGGGGAATTACTACGAGCAGTACTTC | CASSYGQGNYYEQYF
TRBJ2-1 | TRBV11-2 | - | - | TGTGCCAGCAGGGTGGGTGGGGCCAGGGATGAGCAGTTCTTC | CASRVGGARDEQFF
TRBJ2-7 | TRBV6-1 | - | - | TGTGCCAGCACTCTCGAGAGGGAAACCGAGCAGTACTTC | CASTLERETEQYF
TRBJ1-2 | TRBV2 | - | TRBD1 | TGTGCCAGACAGGGGGGGGGCTATGGCTACACCTTC | CARQGGGYGYTF
TRBJ2-3 | TRBV18 | - | TRBD2 | TGTGCCAGCTCACCATTTGCGGGAGCCGGCACAGATACGCAGTATTTT | CASSPFAGAGTDTQYF
TRBJ1-2 | TRBV28 | - | TRBD1 | TGTGCCAGCAGTTTGGACAGGGCGGGCTATGGCTACACCTTC | CASSLDRAGYGYTF
TRBJ2-3 | TRBV4-2 | - | TRBD2 | TGTGCCAGCAGTTTAGGGACTAGCGGGACTGGAGATACGCAGTATTTT | CASSLGTSGTGDTQYF
TRBJ2-3 | TRBV4-1 | - | TRBD2 | TGCGCCAGCAGCCACACTAGCGGGGAGTATACGCAGTATTTT | CASSHTSGEYTQYF
TRBJ1-4 | TRBV21-1 | - | - | TGTGCCAGCAACGCAGAGGATGAAAAACTGTTTTTT | CASNAEDEKLFF
TRBJ1-4 | TRBV4-1 | - | TRBD1 | TGCGCCAGCAGGTCGACCGGGACAGGGGGTGAAAAACTGTTTTTT | CASRSTGTGGEKLFF
TRBJ2-3 | TRBV7-6 | - | - | TGTGCCAGCAGCTTAAATCCTTCCTCGGAGGGCCGGAGAATAGATACGCAGTATTTT | CASSLNPSSEGRRIDTQYF
TRBJ2-4 | TRBV6-5 | - | TRBD1 | TGTGCCACAAGACAGGGTGGTTCCAAAAACATTCAGTACTTC | CATRQGGSKNIQYF
TRBJ2-5 | TRBV29-1 | - | - | TGCAGCGTTGCGCGAGGTGGGGCCGAGACCCAGTACTTC | CSVARGGAETQYF
TRBJ1-3 | TRBV5-1 | - | TRBD1 | TGCGCCAGCAGCGTGGGACAGGGGGGAAACACCATATATTTT | CASSVGQGGNTIYF
TRBJ2-6 | TRBV2 | - | TRBD1 | TGTGCCAGCAGTCAGCAGGGGGCTGGGGCCAACGTCCTGACTTTC | CASSQQGAGANVLTF
TRBJ1-2 | TRBV27 | - | - | TGTGCCAGCAGTTACGGCAGGGGCTACTATGGCTACACCTTC | CASSYGRGYYGYTF
TRBJ1-1 | TRBV28 | - | TRBD1 | TGTGCCAGCAATTTGGGACAGGGGGCGGGGAACACTGAAGCTTTCTTT | CASNLGQGAGNTEAFF
TRBJ1-1 | TRBV2 | - | TRBD1 | TGTGCCACCGGACAGGTATACACTGAAGCTTTCTTT | CATGQVYTEAFF
TRBJ2-2 | TRBV28 | - | - | TGTGCCAGCAGCCCCAGATCCACCGGGGAGCTGTTTTTT | CASSPRSTGELFF
TRBJ2-1 | TRBV5-8 | - | TRBD2 | TGTGCCAGCAGCAGAAGACTAGCGGGAGTTAGTGAGCAGTTCTTC | CASSRRLAGVSEQFF
TRBJ2-1 | TRBV25-1 | - | - | TGTGCCAGCAGTGAACGCGGGGCTTACAATGAGCAGTTCTTC | CASSERGAYNEQFF
TRBJ1-3 | TRBV10-2 | - | - | TGCGCCAGCAGTCCCAGACTCTCTGGAAACACCATATATTTT | CASSPRLSGNTIYF